This T cell receptor (beta chain) was profiled in a study of blood T cell repertoires in COVID-19. Original data processing: For nucleated cells, counts were estimated from reference gene primer amplification. Assay: immunoSEQ multiplex PCR; the TCRdb copy retains only in-frame clones and omits some. V and J calls plus clone size are reproduced from that table; the DNA served to infer D and trimming. The data contain roughly 240,000 clones, under 90% of them seen just once; the ten biggest clones take up 3.6%. Enrolled through a virtual design, the participants were between roughly 18 and 89 years of age and came from around 25 US areas. CDR1 SEHNR and CDR2 FQNEAQ come from the germline V gene (reference sequence). V lost 6 bases and J 5 bases, leaving 13 bases between the germline ends. CDR3 size: 13 residues.

The receptor was isolated from a woman in her 40s who had been exposed to COVID-19. The sample taken for sequencing was PBMCs or T cells enriched from blood (not recorded which). The V gene is TRBV7-9, the J gene TRBJ2-5, with no clear D. The CDR3 loop is CASRVQNGETQYF. In DNA form, the CDR3 reads TGTGCCAGCAGGGTTCAAAACGGGGAGACCCAGTACTTC.